Sequencing of this T cell receptor beta chain was carried out in a study of blood T cell repertoires in COVID-19. Study details: Researchers got acute and convalescent COVID-19 samples from the United States, Italy and Spain.

V dropped 4 bases and J dropped 1; count of bases not matched to a gene: 13. In germline, CDR1 is SGDLS, CDR2 YYNGEE. The CDR3 length is 19 residues. Participant reports of clinical history set cohort assignment. What the recovered Cohort 3 donors had was two negative PCRs, clearance, or symptom resolution. The method was immunoSEQ multiplex PCR; TCRdb's version includes in-frame clones alone and lacks a portion of them. The repertoire holds over 250,000 clones, around 90% seen once, with around 0.92% in the top ten. Specimen: PBMCs or T cells enriched from blood (not recorded which). The sequence derives from a woman aged 25 to 39 who had recovered from COVID-19. The V gene is TRBV9, the J gene TRBJ2-3, with TRBD2 matching 12 bases. The CDR3 DNA sequence: TGTGCCAGCAGCACCTCACTAGCGGGGGGTCTCCTCCGCACAGATACGCAGTATTTT. Amino acid sequence: CASSTSLAGGLLRTDTQYF.